This T cell receptor beta chain was observed in a study of cytomegalovirus exposure and HLA in healthy donors. Study findings and constraints: Later work associated fewer than 20,000 TCR beta sequences with HLA alleles at 0.05 false discovery rate.

As to this clone: The antigen is not known.

Researchers ran the PCR with 60 Vbeta and 13 Jbeta primers. Libraries were prepared by immunoSEQ multiplex PCR; TCRdb keeps only in-frame clonotypes and omits some of them. The table records some 150,000 clones, about 76% of them present only once. Trimming removed 2 bases at V and 0 bases at J, with 8 bases between. In germline, CDR1 is MDHEN, CDR2 SYDVKM. The length of the CDR3 is 15 residues. The V gene is TRBV28, the J gene TRBJ1-5; the D is unclear. The origin of this receptor is a woman aged 40 to 55 in good health and CMV-seronegative. Sequenced material: PBMCs. CDR3 region: CASSLRLYSNQPQHF. CDR3 sequence (DNA): TGTGCCAGCAGTTTACGCCTATATAGCAATCAGCCCCAGCATTTT.